This TCR beta chain was found in a study of response to subunit inactivated influenza vaccine. Points from the study as a whole: Few new T cells, the authors suggested, are recruited by each seasonal influenza vaccination.

TCRdb re-called the RT-PCR reads through MiXCR, storing one row per CDR3 protein. The sample has approximately 520,000 distinct CDR3 sequences; about 25% are singletons. This clonotype has a handful of counts. Its matching antigen is unknown. Germline V gives CDR1 KGHSH, CDR2 LQKENI. The CDR3 is 13 amino acids. V lost 3 bases and J lost 7, with 10 bases in between. The starting material was CD4+ T cells sorted from PBMCs, obtained 4 to 6 days after vaccination. This clonotype was obtained from a man aged 45-60 years who received an inactivated influenza vaccine. The chain employs TRBV18 and TRBJ2-1; D remains unclear. The CDR3 protein is CASSPPSGNEQFF. DNA of the CDR3: TGTGCCAGCTCACCCCCCTCTGGGAATGAGCAGTTCTTC.